One and the same sample provided the 25 T cell receptor beta chains below, sequenced in a study of blood T cell repertoires in COVID-19. Clones were read by immunoSEQ multiplex PCR, and TCRdb kept only the in-frame ones, dropping some. The repertoire consists of about 120,000 clones, with roughly four fifths occurring once and the leading ten covering about a sixth. Sequencing used peripheral blood. The receptors were sampled from a man aged 30-40 years with COVID-19, enrolled during active disease.

This chain joins TRBV2 and TRBJ1-5; 7 nucleotides align to TRBD1. Losses at the gene ends were 7 bases for V and 6 bases for J; bases not matched to a gene: 18. Germline assignment: CDR1 SNHLY and CDR2 FYNNEI. The CDR3 consists of 17 residues. The CDR3 protein is CASNEVSTGVRTQPQHF. CDR3 DNA: TGTGCCAGCAACGAGGTCTCCACAGGGGTGCGAACTCAGCCCCAGCATTTT.

The chain couples TRBV30 to TRBJ2-3, with a possible D match to TRBD2 (5 bases). This CDR3 region has 16 residues. V lost 1 base, J lost 1 base, and 15 bases lay in between. CDR1 is GTSNPN and CDR2 is SVGIG in the germline V gene (reference sequence). CDR3 protein: CAWSAASQPRTDTQYF. In nucleotides, the CDR3 is TGTGCCTGGAGTGCGGCTAGCCAACCCCGCACAGATACGCAGTATTTT.

The rearrangement links TRBV28 to TRBJ2-3; D possibly corresponds to TRBD1 (5 bases). This CDR3 region has 14 residues. V was trimmed by 4 bases and J by 1 base, leaving 9 bases between them. Per the germline V gene, CDR1 is MDHEN and CDR2 is SYDVKM. DNA for the CDR3: TGTGCCAGCAGTTGGGGCCTGGGCACAGATACGCAGTATTTT. Protein product: CASSWGLGTDTQYF.

This clone was counted a few times. This chain joins TRBV30 and TRBJ1-5; D gene ambiguous. V was clipped by 3 bases and J by 5 bases, with 11 bases between them. Germline V gene sequence: CDR1 GTSNPN, CDR2 SVGIG (reference sequence). This CDR3 spans 13 amino acids. The CDR3 region has the DNA TGTGCCTGGAGGGGTCTTGGAGATCAGCCCCAGCATTTT. This sequence encodes CAWRGLGDQPQHF.

The chain uses TRBV19 and TRBJ1-5, with D possibly being TRBD1 (5 bases). The ends were cut back, 9 bases at V and 4 bases at J, with 16 bases in the middle. The CDR3 contains 14 residues. CDR1 and CDR2 from the germline V gene are LNHDA and SQIVND (reference sequence). The CDR3 bases are TGTGCCAGCCGTCTCGCTGGGGCGAATCAGCCCCAGCATTTT. Its translation: CASRLAGANQPQHF.

This chain joins TRBV11-3 and TRBJ2-7; 7 positions agree with TRBD1. V was clipped by 5 bases and J by 1 base; unmatched bases: 5. Germline CDR1 is SGHNT and CDR2 is YENEEA. The CDR3 length is 14 residues. Here the CDR3 DNA reads TGTGCCAGCAGCCCTTGGGACAGTTCCTACGAGCAGTACTTC. Translation gives CASSPWDSSYEQYF.

The CDR3 protein is CSASATTNEKLFF. In nucleotides, the CDR3 is TGCAGTGCTAGTGCCACAACTAATGAAAAACTGTTTTTT. This chain uses TRBV20-1 with TRBJ1-4; no clear D. The CDR3 loop spans 13 amino acids. V was trimmed by 3 bases and J by 0 bases, leaving 5 bases between them. The V gene's germline CDR1 is DFQATT and CDR2 SNEGSKA (reference sequence).

This clone came up a few times. The genes are TRBV7-8 and TRBJ1-1; no reliable D call. There are 14 residues in the CDR3. CDR1 SGHVS and CDR2 FQNEAQ come from the germline V gene. Trimming pared 0 bases from V and 0 bases from J, leaving 5 bases between. In DNA form, the CDR3 reads TGTGCCAGCAGCTTAGCCGGGATGAACACTGAAGCTTTCTTT. Translation gives CASSLAGMNTEAFF. The entire variable domain, with the rest obtained from reference TRBV7-8 and TRBJ1-1, is as follows: GAGVSQSPRYKVAKRGQDVALRCDPISGHVSLFWYQQALGQGPEFLTYFQNEAQLDKSGLPSDRFFAERPEGSVSTLKIQRTQQEDSAVYLCASSLAGMNTEAFFGQGTRLTVV.

The chain couples TRBV25-1 to TRBJ2-6; perhaps TRBD1 as D (5 bases). The CDR3 extends over 18 amino acids. The V end was cut by 6 bases, the J end by 0 bases, with 18 bases between. Germline V gives CDR1 MGHDK, CDR2 SYGVNS. CDR3 in DNA: TGTGCCAGCAGGGGGCAACGGAGCGAGAACTCTGGGGCCAACGTCCTGACTTTC. Translating gives CASRGQRSENSGANVLTF.

The chain links TRBV7-3 to TRBJ2-3; TRBD2 matches at 8 bases. Germline CDR1 and CDR2: SGHTA and FQGTGA. The J segment lost 2 bases and the V segment lost 8 bases, leaving 15 bases of the junction unmatched. This CDR3 spans 17 amino acids. The CDR3 loop is CASSRPAGAPHTDTQYF. CDR3 DNA sequence: TGTGCCAGCTCCAGGCCAGCGGGGGCCCCCCACACAGATACGCAGTATTTT.

The V call is TRBV24-1, the J call TRBJ2-3; D not resolved. This CDR3 region has 12 residues. The ends were cut back, 5 bases at V and 4 bases at J, with 6 bases in the middle. Germline V lookup: CDR1 KGHDR, CDR2 SFDVKD. The CDR3, as DNA: TGTGCCACCAGTGCCTATTCAGATACGCAGTATTTT. Encoded protein: CATSAYSDTQYF.

There are a few counts of this clone. The V and J genes are TRBV12-3 or TRBV12-4 and TRBJ2-6; D is undetermined. Trimming removed 8 bases at V and 0 bases at J, with 5 bases between. The CDR3 extends over 13 amino acids. CDR3: CASLSSGANVLTF. The CDR3 DNA is TGTGCCAGCCTTAGCTCTGGGGCCAACGTCCTGACTTTC.

This clone appeared once. This chain joins TRBV14 and TRBJ1-1; perhaps TRBD1 as D (5 bases). This CDR3 is built from 15 residues. Germline V lookup: CDR1 SGHDN, CDR2 FVKESK. Trimming left V 5 bases short and J 6 bases short, with 19 bases between. CDR3 sequence reads: CASSMEGAGPPEAFF. In DNA form, the CDR3 reads TGTGCCAGCAGCATGGAAGGGGCAGGGCCCCCTGAAGCTTTCTTT.

The CDR3 loop reads CASSFQTSLTNTGELFF. The DNA for the CDR3 is TGTGCCAGCAGTTTCCAAACCTCCCTAACGAACACCGGGGAGCTGTTTTTT. The genes are TRBV28 and TRBJ2-2; D gene ambiguous. This CDR3 spans 17 amino acids. The V gene's germline CDR1 is MDHEN and CDR2 SYDVKM. The germline V and J ends were trimmed by 3 bases and 0 bases, with 14 bases remaining between them.

The gene calls are TRBV6-5 and TRBJ1-1; D ambiguous. Trimming took 5 bases from V and 11 from J, leaving 15 bases between them. The CDR3 contains 12 residues. Germline V CDR1 and CDR2: MNHEY, SVGAGI. The CDR3 nucleotides read TGTGCCAGCAGTCATGACACGGAGGTCGCTTTCTTT. Encoded protein: CASSHDTEVAFF.

V and J are TRBV29-1 and TRBJ1-3, with D possibly matching TRBD1 (5 bases). Trimming pared 1 base from V and 7 bases from J, leaving 14 bases between. Germline V gives CDR1 SQVTM, CDR2 ANQGSEA. The CDR3 loop spans 14 amino acids. The CDR3 region is CSVEVNRGRNTIYF. DNA for the CDR3: TGCAGCGTTGAAGTGAACCGGGGGAGGAACACCATATATTTT.

The chain is built from TRBV5-4 and TRBJ1-2, with D perhaps matching TRBD1 (5 bases). In germline, CDR1 is SGHNT, CDR2 YYREEE (reference sequence). Deletions cut 2 bases from V and 6 bases from J, with 17 bases between. There are 15 residues in the CDR3. As DNA, the CDR3 is TGTGCCAGCAGCTTAGGGTGGGACTCGGTAAATGGCTACACCTTC. It encodes CASSLGWDSVNGYTF.

This chain links TRBV15 with TRBJ1-2, with D possibly being TRBD1 (6 bases). Looked up from germline, CDR1 is LNHNV and CDR2 is YYDKDF (reference sequence). The CDR3 contains 16 residues. V lost 0 bases and J lost 1, with 12 bases in between. Written as DNA, the CDR3 is TGTGCCACCAGCAGAGAGGGGGACATGAATAACTATGGCTACACCTTC. This sequence encodes CATSREGDMNNYGYTF.

The rearrangement joins TRBV19 to TRBJ2-1, with 16 bases identical to TRBD2. The CDR3 covers 16 residues. After removal of 6 bases from V and 7 bases from J, the junction contained 6 bases not matched to a gene. From germline, CDR1 is LNHDA and CDR2 SQIVND (reference sequence). CDR3 sequence (DNA): TGTGCCAGTAGCGGGACTAGCGGGGGGGCCCGTAATGAGCAGTTCTTC. It codes for CASSGTSGGARNEQFF.

This clone occurred once. This chain uses TRBV7-2 with TRBJ2-5; 7 bases map to TRBD1. The CDR3 has 16 amino acids. The trim removed 1 base at V and 7 bases at J, leaving 12 bases unmatched. Germline-derived CDR1 and CDR2 are SGHTA and FQGNSA. The CDR3 protein is CASSLGSGRGSGTQYF. DNA for the CDR3: TGTGCCAGCAGCTTAGGTAGTGGCAGGGGGTCTGGGACCCAGTACTTC.

This clone came up once. The genes are TRBV2 and TRBJ1-1; D uncertain. This CDR3 region has 15 residues. CDR1 SNHLY and CDR2 FYNNEI come from the germline V gene. Trimming pared 0 bases from V and 1 base from J, leaving 9 bases between. The chain's CDR3 is CASSEALQRNTEAFF. In DNA form, the CDR3 reads TGTGCCAGCAGTGAAGCGCTTCAGCGGAACACTGAAGCTTTCTTT.

The V call is TRBV3-1 (or the pseudogene TRBV3-2), the J call TRBJ2-2; unclear D gene. This CDR3 comprises 15 residues. Deletions cut 5 bases from V and 6 bases from J, with 16 bases between. Germline V CDR1 and CDR2: LGHDT, YNNKEL (reference sequence). The CDR3 bases are TGTGCCAGCAGCGTTGGCTCCACCAGGCCCGGGGAGCTGTTTTTT. Its translation is CASSVGSTRPGELFF.

This clone showed up just a few times. V usage is TRBV11-2 and J usage is TRBJ1-1, with a weak D call TRBD1 (5 bases). Trimming pared 5 bases from V and 1 base from J, leaving 8 bases between. Germline V gene lookup returns CDR1 SGHAT and CDR2 FQNNGV. The CDR3 contains 13 residues. This chain's CDR3 is CASSQGQNTEAFF. CDR3 sequence (DNA): TGTGCCAGCAGCCAAGGACAGAACACTGAAGCTTTCTTT.

The J gene is TRBJ2-7, the V gene TRBV11-3, with D possibly being TRBD1 (5 bases). This CDR3 contains 16 residues. V lost 1 base, J lost 6 bases, and 19 bases lay in between. Per the germline V gene, CDR1 is SGHNT and CDR2 is YENEEA. CDR3 amino acids: CASSLGYGAAASEQYF. CDR3 sequence (DNA): TGTGCCAGCAGCTTAGGGTATGGGGCGGCTGCTAGCGAGCAGTACTTC.

This clone was counted a single time. This rearrangement joins TRBV4-1 to TRBJ1-1, with 7 bases aligning to TRBD1. CDR1 and CDR2 from the germline V gene are MGHRA and YSYEKL. V shed 5 bases, J shed 1 base, and the junction held 4 bases outside the gene matches. CDR3 length equals 14 residues. CDR3 amino acids: CASSSNRGNTEAFF. The CDR3 DNA reads as TGCGCCAGCAGCTCAAACAGGGGGAACACTGAAGCTTTCTTT.